This is a list of T cell receptor beta chains from one sample in a study of cytomegalovirus exposure and HLA in healthy donors. Clones were sequenced by immunoSEQ multiplex PCR, and TCRdb holds only the in-frame ones, with some missing. Of over 65,000 clones detected, more than 60% appear once; the ten largest clones hold roughly 12%. Sequenced sample: PBMCs. The receptors were sampled from a human donor in good health. The CDR3 runs from the conserved cysteine through the conserved F or W. A D gene is named only where the DNA matches it firmly. Size is stated for part of the rows, as once, few or many counts, or as a class when the clone is expanded.

size	J	V	D	DNA	CDR3
NA	TRBJ2-3	TRBV5-1	NA	TGCGCCAGCAGCTTTTGGGGCCGGGATACGCAGTATTTT	CASSFWGRDTQYF
once	TRBJ2-3	TRBV2	TRBD1	TGTGCCAGCATCCGGGACAGGAGCACAGATACGCAGTATTTT	CASIRDRSTDTQYF
NA	TRBJ1-5	TRBV6-5	NA	TGTGCCAGCAGCCCTCGTGGGCAGCCCCAGAATTTT	CASSPRGQPQNF
NA	TRBJ2-5	TRBV4-3	TRBD1	TGCGCCAGCAGCCAGGACAGGGGGTTGGGGGAGACCCAGTACTTC	CASSQDRGLGETQYF
NA	TRBJ2-5	TRBV11-2	NA	TGTGCCAGCAGCTCCGTCATTGAAGTCGAGCCAGAGACCCAGTACTTC	CASSSVIEVEPETQYF
NA	TRBJ2-7	TRBV19	TRBD1	TGTGCCAGTAGTAAGACAGGGGGCTACGAGCAGTACTTC	CASSKTGGYEQYF
NA	TRBJ2-1	TRBV7-6	TRBD1	TGTGCCAGCAGCCAAAGACCGGGACAGGGTTACAATGAGCAGTTCTTC	CASSQRPGQGYNEQFF
NA	TRBJ2-7	TRBV13	TRBD1	TGTGCCAGCAGTTATCTGGACAGGGCTGACGAGCAGTACTTC	CASSYLDRADEQYF
NA	TRBJ1-4	TRBV15	TRBD1	TGTGCCACCAGCACGCACCGGGACAGATTAAGACGGGAAAAACTGTTTTTT	CATSTHRDRLRREKLFF
NA	TRBJ2-7	TRBV15	TRBD1	TGTGCCACCAGCAGACTCGGGACAGGGGTCGCCTCCTACGAGCAGTACTTC	CATSRLGTGVASYEQYF
NA	TRBJ2-7	TRBV5-1	TRBD1	TGCGCCAGCAGCTCGACAGGGGTGTACGAGCAGTACTTC	CASSSTGVYEQYF
NA	TRBJ1-5	TRBV6-5	TRBD1	TGTGCCAGCAGACCGGACAGGGGCCCCAATCAGCCCCAGAATTTT	CASRPDRGPNQPQNF
NA	TRBJ2-1	TRBV5-6	NA	TGTGCCAGCAGCTATCCGAACAGGGGGGGGGCGAATGAGCAGTTCTTC	CASSYPNRGGANEQFF
NA	TRBJ2-1	TRBV30	TRBD2	TGTGCCTGGAGTGTAGGGGCGGGAGTAGGGTACAATGAGCAGTTCTTC	CAWSVGAGVGYNEQFF
NA	TRBJ2-1	TRBV7-2	NA	TGTGCCAGCAGCTTACGGTCCCGGCAGTTCTTC	CASSLRSRQFF
NA	TRBJ2-7	TRBV28	TRBD2	TGTGCCAGCAGTGTCATAGTACCGGGACTAGCGGGCCGCTACGAGCAGTACTTC	CASSVIVPGLAGRYEQYF
NA	TRBJ1-2	TRBV2	NA	TGTGCCAGCAGAACGAAGCCCCAAACCGGGACAACCTTC	CASRTKPQTGTTF
NA	TRBJ1-1	TRBV7-9	NA	TGTGCCAGCAGCTCCGTCAAGCCGGGGGACACTGAAGCTTTCTTT	CASSSVKPGDTEAFF
NA	TRBJ1-1	TRBV6-5	NA	TGTGCCAGCAGTTACTCTCGAACTTTGAACCCTGAAGCTTTCTTT	CASSYSRTLNPEAFF
NA	TRBJ1-5	TRBV27	NA	TGTGCCAGCAGTTTATGGCGGGGATTGGATCAGCCCCAGCATTTT	CASSLWRGLDQPQHF
NA	TRBJ1-5	TRBV5-1	TRBD1	TGCGCCAGCAGCTTAGGACAGGGGGAGAATCAGCCCCAGCATTTT	CASSLGQGENQPQHF
NA	TRBJ2-5	TRBV27	TRBD2	TGTGCCAGCACCAGGAGCGGGGGTTCGAAGACCCAGTACTTC	CASTRSGGSKTQYF
NA	TRBJ1-3	TRBV6-5	NA	TGTGCCAGCAGTCTACAGGGTGGAAACACCATATATTTT	CASSLQGGNTIYF
NA	TRBJ2-5	TRBV7-9	TRBD2	TGTGCCAGCAGCCCCGGGGGGTGGGCCCAGTACTTC	CASSPGGWAQYF
NA	TRBJ1-1	TRBV18	NA	TGTGCCAGCTCCTTCGCGGCAGCAAGAGATACTGAAGCTTTCTTT	CASSFAAARDTEAFF
NA	TRBJ2-1	TRBV6-5	TRBD1	TGTGCCAGCAGGACCCGACAGGGGGGCAGGAATGAGCAGTTCTTC	CASRTRQGGRNEQFF
NA	TRBJ1-1	TRBV7-8	NA	TGTGCCAGCAGCTTAGCTCAGGGTTGGGCCACTGAAGCTTTCTTT	CASSLAQGWATEAFF
NA	TRBJ2-7	TRBV4-3	NA	TGCGCCAGCAGCCAAGATCGAGCTAGACCCGGCGAGCAGTACTTC	CASSQDRARPGEQYF
NA	TRBJ2-1	TRBV7-6	NA	TGTGCCAGCAGCTTATCTTACGGGGGCTCCTACAATGAGCAGTTCTTC	CASSLSYGGSYNEQFF
NA	TRBJ2-7	TRBV28	NA	TGTGCCAGCAGCACAAGGGGCCCATCCTACGAGCAGTACTTC	CASSTRGPSYEQYF
NA	TRBJ2-7	TRBV7-9	TRBD1	TGTGCCAGCAGCTCGACCCGGACAGGGGGGAACGAGCAGTACTTC	CASSSTRTGGNEQYF
NA	TRBJ1-1	TRBV30	NA	TGTGCCTGGAGTACAGTTGAAGCTTTCTTT	CAWSTVEAFF
once	TRBJ2-7	TRBV7-7	NA	TGTGCTAGCAGCCCTGGGGGCGACAGAGCCTACGAGCAGTACTTC	CASSPGGDRAYEQYF
NA	TRBJ2-3	TRBV2	TRBD2	TGTGCCAGCAGTGATAGCGGGGGTACAGATACGCAGTATTTT	CASSDSGGTDTQYF
NA	TRBJ1-1	TRBV5-1	NA	TGCGCCAGCAGCTTGGCCGGAGACTACACTGAAGCTTTCTTT	CASSLAGDYTEAFF
once	TRBJ2-1	TRBV25-1	TRBD2	TGTGCCAGCAGTGACCTCTCCTCGGCGGGGGACAATGAGCAGTTCTTC	CASSDLSSAGDNEQFF
NA	TRBJ2-1	TRBV6-6	TRBD2	TGTGCCAGCAGGATGGATGGGACTAGTTACAATGAGCAGTTCTTC	CASRMDGTSYNEQFF
NA	TRBJ2-7	TRBV5-4	NA	TGTGCCAGCAGCTTGGAGGCAGGATGGGCCTACGAGCAGTACTTC	CASSLEAGWAYEQYF
NA	TRBJ1-6	TRBV30	NA	TGTGCCTGGAGTCATGCTCCGGAGAGATATAATTCACCCCTCAACTTT	CAWSHAPERYNSPLNF
few	TRBJ2-1	TRBV5-6	TRBD2	TGTGCCAGCAGCGTGACTAGCGGGGGTTACAATGAGCAGTTCTTC	CASSVTSGGYNEQFF
NA	TRBJ2-1	TRBV2	NA	TGTGCCAGCCACCGGGACTCGCTCCGCGGGCAGTTCTTC	CASHRDSLRGQFF
NA	TRBJ2-7	TRBV27	TRBD2	TGTGCCAGCTCCTCTTGGAGCGGGGGGTCCTACGAGCAGTACTTC	CASSSWSGGSYEQYF